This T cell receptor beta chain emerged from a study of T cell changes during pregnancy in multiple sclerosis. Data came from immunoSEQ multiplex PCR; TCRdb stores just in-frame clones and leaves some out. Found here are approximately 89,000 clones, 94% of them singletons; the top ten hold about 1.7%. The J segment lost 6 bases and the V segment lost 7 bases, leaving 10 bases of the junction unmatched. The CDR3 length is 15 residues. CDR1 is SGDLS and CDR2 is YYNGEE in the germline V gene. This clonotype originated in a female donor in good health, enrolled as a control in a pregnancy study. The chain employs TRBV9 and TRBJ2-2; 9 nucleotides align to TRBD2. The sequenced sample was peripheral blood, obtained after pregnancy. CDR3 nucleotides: TGTGCCAGCGGGACGGGGCTAGCGGGGTCCGGGGAGCTGTTTTTT. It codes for CASGTGLAGSGELFF.